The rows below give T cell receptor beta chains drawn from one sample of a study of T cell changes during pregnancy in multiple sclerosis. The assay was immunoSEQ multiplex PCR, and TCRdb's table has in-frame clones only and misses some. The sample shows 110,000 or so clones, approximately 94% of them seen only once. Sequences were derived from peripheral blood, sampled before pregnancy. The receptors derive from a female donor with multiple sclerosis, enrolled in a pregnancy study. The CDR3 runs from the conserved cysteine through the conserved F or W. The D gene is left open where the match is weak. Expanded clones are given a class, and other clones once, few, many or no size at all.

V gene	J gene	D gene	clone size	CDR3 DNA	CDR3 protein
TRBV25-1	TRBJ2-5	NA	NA	TGTGCCAGCCGACAAGGGGCCAGACAAGAGACCCAGTACTTC	CASRQGARQETQYF
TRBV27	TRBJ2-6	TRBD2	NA	TGTGCCAGCAGTGGGACTAGGAGGTCTGGGGCCAACGTCCTGACTTTC	CASSGTRRSGANVLTF
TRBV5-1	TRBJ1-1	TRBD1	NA	TGCGCCAGCAGCTTGCCCGGACAGGGCGGGGCTGAAGCTTTCTTT	CASSLPGQGGAEAFF
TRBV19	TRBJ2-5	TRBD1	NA	TGTGCCAGTAGTATGACAGGGGGCGCTTTCCAAGAGACCCAGTACTTC	CASSMTGGAFQETQYF
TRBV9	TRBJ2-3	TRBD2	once	TGTGCCAGCAGCCAAACTAGCGGGGGAGTCACAGATACGCAGTATTTT	CASSQTSGGVTDTQYF
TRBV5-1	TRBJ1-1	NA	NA	TGCGCCAGCCAGACGGAGGGTCGGAACACTGAAGCTTTCTTT	CASQTEGRNTEAFF
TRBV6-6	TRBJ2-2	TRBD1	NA	TGTGCCAGCAACCAATACAGGGGTAGCACCGGGGAGCTGTTTTTT	CASNQYRGSTGELFF
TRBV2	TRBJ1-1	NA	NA	TGTGCCAGCAGTGTTCTACCCCTGTACTCTGAAGCTTTCTTT	CASSVLPLYSEAFF
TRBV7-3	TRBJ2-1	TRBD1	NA	TGTGCCAGCAGCTTGGACAGGGTGAACGATGAGCAGTTCTTC	CASSLDRVNDEQFF
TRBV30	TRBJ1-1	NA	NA	TGTGCCTGGAGAGCGGGCTCCGGGCCCACTGAAGCTTTCTTT	CAWRAGSGPTEAFF
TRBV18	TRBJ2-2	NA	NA	TGTGCCAGCTCACCACAGGCAGGGAACCCCGGGGAGCTGTTTTTT	CASSPQAGNPGELFF
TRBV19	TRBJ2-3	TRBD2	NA	TGTGCCAGTAGTATAGGGGCTAGCGGGAGACGCACAGATACGCAGTATTTT	CASSIGASGRRTDTQYF
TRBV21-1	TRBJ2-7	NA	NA	TGTGCCAGCAGCAAGCCGGGACAGGGGGCGGGGGAGCAGTACTTC	CASSKPGQGAGEQYF
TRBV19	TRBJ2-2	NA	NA	TGTGCCAGTAGTATTGCTGGGGAGTCCGGGGAGCTGTTTTTT	CASSIAGESGELFF
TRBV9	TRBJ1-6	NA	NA	TGTGCCAGTGGTAGCTCCTATAATTCACCCCTCCACTTT	CASGSSYNSPLHF
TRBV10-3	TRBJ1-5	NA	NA	TGTGCCATCAGTCCGGGGGAGGATCAGCCCCAGCATTTT	CAISPGEDQPQHF
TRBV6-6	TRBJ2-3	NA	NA	TGTGCCAGCAGCGTCGGCCGGGAAGATACGCAGTATTTT	CASSVGREDTQYF
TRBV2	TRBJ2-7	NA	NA	TGTGCCAGCAGCGACGGGGTGGTCTACGAGCAGTACTTC	CASSDGVVYEQYF
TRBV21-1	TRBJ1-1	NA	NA	TGTGCCAGCAGAGGACAGGGTATAGGAACTGAAGCTTTCTTT	CASRGQGIGTEAFF
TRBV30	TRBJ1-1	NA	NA	TGTGCCTGGTATCTGATGGCAGGGGCGAACACTGAAGCTTTCTTT	CAWYLMAGANTEAFF
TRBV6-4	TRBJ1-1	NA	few	TGTGCCAGCAGGAGGGAGTCTAACACTGAAGCTTTCTTT	CASRRESNTEAFF
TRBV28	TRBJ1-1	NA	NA	TGTGCCAGCAGTTTGGGCCCCCGACGGGGCACTGAAGCTTTCTTT	CASSLGPRRGTEAFF
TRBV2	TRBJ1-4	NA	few	TGTGCCAGCAGTGTGGGGGGAAATGAAAAACTGTTTTTT	CASSVGGNEKLFF
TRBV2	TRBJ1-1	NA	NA	TGTGCCAGCAGTGATATGGGGGGCACTGAAGCTTTCTTT	CASSDMGGTEAFF
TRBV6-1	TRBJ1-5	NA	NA	TGTGCCAGCAAACGTCCGGGGGGAGATCAGCCCCAGCATTTT	CASKRPGGDQPQHF
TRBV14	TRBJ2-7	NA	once	TGTGCCAGCAGCCAAGGGACAGTCCAGTACTTC	CASSQGTVQYF
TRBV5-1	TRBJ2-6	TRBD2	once	TGCGCCAGCAGCTTGTCTAGCGGGAGGTCTGGGGCCAACGTCCTGACTTTC	CASSLSSGRSGANVLTF
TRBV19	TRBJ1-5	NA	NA	TGTGCCAGTAGTATAAGGGCAGGGGCGGATAGCAATCAGCCCCAGCATTTT	CASSIRAGADSNQPQHF
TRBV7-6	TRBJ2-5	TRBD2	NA	TGTGCCAGCAGCTTAGGCTCCCTAGCGGGAGGAGAGACCCAGTACTTC	CASSLGSLAGGETQYF
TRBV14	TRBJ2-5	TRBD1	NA	TGTGCCAGCAGCCAAGAGTTGTCGGACAGGGGAGAAGAGACCCAGTACTTC	CASSQELSDRGEETQYF
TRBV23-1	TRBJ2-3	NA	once	TGCGCCAGCAGTCAGGGCAATACGCAGTATTTT	CASSQGNTQYF
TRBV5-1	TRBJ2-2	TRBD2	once	TGCGCCAGCAGCTTGGTTCTCGGGGGTGCGGGGGTCGCCGGGGAGCTGTTTTTT	CASSLVLGGAGVAGELFF
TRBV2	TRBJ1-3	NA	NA	TGTGCCAGCAGTGAAGCGCCTCTGAGCTCTGGAAACACCATATATTTT	CASSEAPLSSGNTIYF